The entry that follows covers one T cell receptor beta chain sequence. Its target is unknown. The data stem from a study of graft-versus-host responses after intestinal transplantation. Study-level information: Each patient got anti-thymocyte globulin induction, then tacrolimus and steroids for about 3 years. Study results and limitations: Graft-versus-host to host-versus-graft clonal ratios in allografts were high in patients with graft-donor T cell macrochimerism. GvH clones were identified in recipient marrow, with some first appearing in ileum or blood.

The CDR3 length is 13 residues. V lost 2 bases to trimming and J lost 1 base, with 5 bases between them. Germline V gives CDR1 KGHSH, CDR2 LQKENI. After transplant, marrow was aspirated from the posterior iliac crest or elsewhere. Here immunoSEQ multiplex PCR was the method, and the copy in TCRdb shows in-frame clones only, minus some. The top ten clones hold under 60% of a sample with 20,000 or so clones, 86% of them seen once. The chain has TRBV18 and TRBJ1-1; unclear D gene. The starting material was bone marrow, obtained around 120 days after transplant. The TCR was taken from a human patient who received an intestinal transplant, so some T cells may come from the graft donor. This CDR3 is CASSPRGNTEAFF. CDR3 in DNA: TGTGCCAGCTCACCAAGAGGGAACACTGAAGCTTTCTTT.